This T cell receptor beta chain was identified during a study of T-cell reconstitution after alpha-beta-depleted transplantation in children. Study findings and constraints: Hyperexpanded clones declined; after one year, newly produced T cells mostly supplied diversity. It was reported that alpha-beta T cells came from several hundred expanded graft clones (about two months after transplant). Several patients had high TCRbeta diversity at day 60; it came from surviving recipient T cells and thymic progenitors.

This clonotype was counted only a few times. The antigen remains unidentified. TCRbeta library construction was performed incorporating unique molecular identifiers. TCRdb re-called the PCR reads with MiXCR, one entry per CDR3 protein. The table lists about 540,000 distinct CDR3 sequences, over 20% of them singletons. CDR1 is MNHEY, CDR2 SMNVEV, per germline (reference sequence). The CDR3 is made up of 16 amino acids. V trimming: 5 bases; J trimming: 4 bases; junction bases outside the gene matches: 5. The sequenced sample was PBMCs, obtained before TCRalphabeta/CD19-depleted stem cell transplant. V gene TRBV27 combines with J gene TRBJ2-3; 14 bases are shared with TRBD2. The receptor's source is a boy under three years old with Wiskott-Aldrich syndrome, due to receive a stem cell transplant. The DNA of the CDR3 is TGTGCCAGCAGTCCAGGACTAGCGGGGGGCCCAGATACGCAGTATTTT. It codes for CASSPGLAGGPDTQYF.